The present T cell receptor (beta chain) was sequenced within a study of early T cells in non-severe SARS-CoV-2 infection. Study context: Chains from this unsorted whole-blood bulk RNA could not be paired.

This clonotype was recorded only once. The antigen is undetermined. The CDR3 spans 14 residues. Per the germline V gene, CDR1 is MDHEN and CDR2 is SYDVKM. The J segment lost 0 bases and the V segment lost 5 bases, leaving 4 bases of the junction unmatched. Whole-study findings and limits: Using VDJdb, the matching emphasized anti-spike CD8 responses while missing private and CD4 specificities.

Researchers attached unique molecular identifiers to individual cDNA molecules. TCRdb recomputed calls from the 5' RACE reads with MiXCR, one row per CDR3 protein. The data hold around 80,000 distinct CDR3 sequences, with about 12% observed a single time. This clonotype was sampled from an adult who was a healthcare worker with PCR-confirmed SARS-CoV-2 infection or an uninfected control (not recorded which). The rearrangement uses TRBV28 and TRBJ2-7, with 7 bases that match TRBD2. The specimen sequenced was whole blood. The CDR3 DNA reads TGTGCCAGCAGTGCAGCGGGGAGCTCCTACGAGCAGTACTTC. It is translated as CASSAAGSSYEQYF.